Below, 20 T cell receptor beta chains from the same sample are listed, as sequenced in a study of blood T cell repertoires in COVID-19. Some clones are missing from TCRdb's copy, which holds only in-frame ones; the method was immunoSEQ multiplex PCR. The repertoire includes roughly 310,000 clones, around nine tenths of them detected once, and 2.6% sits in the top ten. Sequenced input: PBMCs or T cells enriched from blood (not recorded which). The receptor source for this set is a man aged 55 to 70 who had recovered from COVID-19.

The CDR3 bases are TGTGCCTGGAGCCCTTCCCGGACGTTCAGGGGTCGTGGCTACACCTTC. It yields the protein CAWSPSRTFRGRGYTF. The chain employs TRBV30 and TRBJ1-2, with D perhaps TRBD1 (6 bases). V dropped 3 bases and J dropped 7 bases, with 24 bases sitting between them. Germline V gives CDR1 GTSNPN, CDR2 SVGIG (reference sequence). The CDR3 length is 16 residues.

V is TRBV27 and J is TRBJ1-6, with D possibly being TRBD1 (5 bases). CDR1 and CDR2 (germline): MNHEY, SMNVEV (reference sequence). V was cut by 0 bases and J by 7 bases, with 13 bases left in between. This CDR3 contains 16 residues. DNA of the CDR3: TGTGCCAGCAGTTTATCGGGCAGGGTAGCCAATTCACCCCTCCACTTT. Its translation is CASSLSGRVANSPLHF.

This rearrangement joins TRBV6-2 or TRBV6-3 to TRBJ1-5; the D is unclear. V dropped 2 bases and J dropped 0 bases, with 20 bases sitting between them. Germline-derived CDR1 and CDR2 are MNHEY and SVGEGT. The CDR3 loop spans 19 amino acids. CDR3 residues: CASSYEAPAVFISNQPQHF. As DNA, the CDR3 is TGTGCCAGCAGTTACGAAGCGCCCGCTGTCTTTATTAGCAATCAGCCCCAGCATTTT.

This sequence joins TRBV3-1 (or the pseudogene TRBV3-2) and TRBJ2-2; D is undetermined. The CDR3 has 13 residues. Germline CDR1 is LGHDT and CDR2 is YNNKEL (reference sequence). V gave up 1 base and J gave up 4 bases, with 4 bases separating them. The CDR3 nucleotides read TGTGCCAGCAGCCAAGTATCCACCGGGGAGCTGTTTTTT. Translating gives CASSQVSTGELFF.

The chain carries TRBV12-3 or TRBV12-4 and TRBJ2-3; D call uncertain. Trimming removed 6 bases at V and 2 bases at J, with 6 bases between. There are 12 residues in the CDR3. CDR3 protein: CASSSVTDTQYF. The DNA for the CDR3 is TGTGCCAGCAGCTCAGTCACAGATACGCAGTATTTT.

The CDR3: CASMGGIEWVQYF. CDR3 nucleotide sequence: TGTGCCAGTATGGGGGGGATTGAGTGGGTTCAGTACTTC. The chain carries TRBV19 and TRBJ2-4, with 7 positions matching TRBD2. V was pared by 7 bases and J by 11 bases, with 11 bases of the junction left unmatched. The CDR3 extends over 13 amino acids. Germline V CDR1 and CDR2: LNHDA, SQIVND (reference sequence).

The chain links TRBV7-9 to TRBJ2-4; 10 nucleotides match TRBD1. Germline CDR1 and CDR2: SEHNR and FQNEAQ (reference sequence). V lost 4 bases and J lost 2; bases outside the gene matches: 8. This CDR3 spans 17 amino acids. CDR3 region: CASSWTGTGESKNIQYF. CDR3 bases: TGTGCCAGCAGCTGGACCGGGACAGGGGAATCCAAAAACATTCAGTACTTC.

The V and J genes are TRBV7-2 and TRBJ1-6; a weak D match, TRBD1 (5 bases). The germline CDR1 and CDR2 sequences are SGHTA and FQGNSA. This CDR3 spans 15 amino acids. The germline V and J ends were trimmed by 0 bases and 7 bases, with 10 bases remaining between them. The DNA for the CDR3 is TGTGCCAGCAGCTTAGCAGGGGCCGGGAATTCACCCCTCCACTTT. Amino acids: CASSLAGAGNSPLHF.

CDR3 in amino acids: CASSEGVQETQYF. The CDR3 DNA sequence: TGTGCCAGCAGCGAGGGGGTACAAGAGACCCAGTACTTC. The chain couples TRBV7-6 to TRBJ2-5; D might be TRBD1 (6 bases). V dropped 5 bases and J dropped 2 bases, with 9 bases sitting between them. This CDR3 region has 13 residues. The germline gives CDR1 SGHVS, CDR2 FNYEAQ.

Here the CDR3 DNA reads TGTGCCTACGAAACAGGGCAGGGCACTGAAGCTTTCTTT. Its translation is CAYETGQGTEAFF. This sequence joins TRBV30 and TRBJ1-1; tentatively, D is TRBD1 (6 bases). The CDR3 runs 13 residues. The ends were cut back, 7 bases at V and 4 bases at J, with 16 bases in the middle. Germline assignment: CDR1 GTSNPN and CDR2 SVGIG (reference sequence).

CDR3: CATSASYGTGSYEQYF. The CDR3 DNA is TGTGCCACCAGTGCATCCTACGGGACAGGGTCCTACGAGCAGTACTTC. The chain employs TRBV24-1 and TRBJ2-7; TRBD1 aligns across 9 bases. V was pared by 5 bases and J by 1 base, with 8 bases of the junction left unmatched. Germline V gene sequence: CDR1 KGHDR, CDR2 SFDVKD. This CDR3 spans 16 amino acids.

The rearrangement uses TRBV2 and TRBJ2-2, with D possibly TRBD2 on 5 matching bases. Germline CDR1 is SNHLY and CDR2 is FYNNEI. The V and J ends lost 2 bases and 6 bases respectively, with 7 bases between them. The CDR3 extends over 13 amino acids. The CDR3 region has the DNA TGTGCCAGCAGTGAATCGGGGTCCGGGGAGCTGTTTTTT. This translates into CASSESGSGELFF.

The rearrangement links TRBV7-9 to TRBJ2-7, with a possible D match to TRBD1 (6 bases). The germline gives CDR1 SEHNR, CDR2 FQNEAQ (reference sequence). Trimming took off 5 bases at V and 1 base at J, with 15 bases between the two ends. The length of the CDR3 is 15 residues. This chain's CDR3 is CASSTDRRPSYEQYF. The CDR3 coding sequence is TGTGCCAGCAGCACCGACAGGAGGCCATCCTACGAGCAGTACTTC.

This chain joins TRBV27 and TRBJ1-2, with 8 nucleotides matching TRBD1. The germline CDR1 and CDR2 sequences are MNHEY and SMNVEV (reference sequence). CDR3 size: 14 residues. V lost 2 bases, J lost 6 bases, and 5 bases stayed unmatched. CDR3 nucleotide sequence: TGTGCCAGCAGTTTAGGCAGGGGGCAGGATGGCTACACCTTC. This translates into CASSLGRGQDGYTF.

The V call is TRBV3-1 (or the pseudogene TRBV3-2), the J call TRBJ2-7; 10 bases match TRBD2. After removal of 1 base from V and 2 bases from J, the junction contained 2 bases not matched to a gene. The CDR3 sequence is 15 residues long. The germline V gene encodes CDR1 LGHDT and CDR2 YNNKEL (reference sequence). The CDR3 region is CASSQGTSGPYEQYF. The CDR3 DNA reads TGTGCCAGCAGCCAAGGGACTAGCGGCCCCTACGAGCAGTACTTC.

This chain connects TRBV9 to TRBJ1-3; D is perhaps TRBD1 (6 bases). The CDR3 is 15 residues long. V was cut by 3 bases and J by 1 base, with 11 bases left in between. Germline CDR1 is SGDLS and CDR2 is YYNGEE. The CDR3 DNA sequence: TGTGCCAGCAGCGAAGGGGGGGGATCTGGAAACACCATATATTTT. Its protein product is CASSEGGGSGNTIYF.

The chain combines TRBV2 with TRBJ1-3; no clear D gene. CDR3 size: 16 residues. V was cut by 2 bases and J by 0 bases, with 11 bases left in between. CDR1 is SNHLY and CDR2 is FYNNEI in the germline V gene. The DNA of the CDR3 is TGTGCCAGCAGTGAACGGTCCGGGTACTCTGGAAACACCATATATTTT. The encoded protein is CASSERSGYSGNTIYF.

CDR3 bases: TGTGCCAGTACCGGACAGATGAACACTGAAGCTTTCTTT. Translated: CASTGQMNTEAFF. The genes are TRBV19 and TRBJ1-1; possibly TRBD1 for D (6 bases). This CDR3 has 13 amino acids. V was pared by 7 bases and J by 0 bases, with 9 bases between. CDR1 is LNHDA, CDR2 SQIVND, per germline (reference sequence).

The count of this clone is one. This chain uses TRBV6-2 or TRBV6-3 with TRBJ1-5; D unclear. V lost 4 bases and J 2 bases, leaving 9 bases between the germline ends. The CDR3 contains 14 residues. Germline-derived CDR1 and CDR2 are MNHEY and SVGEGT. The CDR3: CASSLNSGNQPQHF. The CDR3 DNA is TGTGCCAGCAGTTTAAACAGTGGCAATCAGCCCCAGCATTTT.

V gene TRBV14 combines with J gene TRBJ2-7; D possibly corresponds to TRBD2 (5 bases). This CDR3 contains 17 residues. V was shortened by 2 bases and J by 5 bases, with 22 bases between the two germline ends. CDR1 and CDR2 from the germline V gene are SGHDN and FVKESK. The CDR3 spells CASSQWWAQRGSHEQYF. The CDR3 DNA reads as TGTGCCAGCAGCCAATGGTGGGCCCAACGGGGATCCCACGAGCAGTACTTC.